These 10 T cell receptor beta chains share one sample of origin, sequenced in a study of shared clonotypes between healthy human individuals. Measured with immunoSEQ multiplex PCR; TCRdb has only the in-frame clones, and not every one. The repertoire holds more than 2 million clones, with over 85% as singletons. Sequenced: naive CD4+ T cells sorted from blood. The subset: CD45RA+ positively selected. These receptors all come from a man aged 18 to 35 in good health.

V and J are TRBV7-2 and TRBJ1-1; TRBD1 matches 7 bases. CDR1 SGHTA and CDR2 FQGNSA come from the germline V gene. Germline trimming cut 5 bases from V and 10 bases from J; bases unmatched to any gene: 13. The CDR3 is made up of 14 amino acids. The CDR3 region is CASSLTPGGGGAFF. Here the CDR3 DNA reads TGTGCCAGCAGCCTAACCCCAGGGGGTGGGGGAGCTTTCTTT. Full variable domain (outside the CDR3, taken from reference TRBV7-2 and TRBJ1-1): GAGVSQSPSNKVTEKGKDVELRCDPISGHTALYWYRQSLGQGLEFLIYFQGNSAPDKSGLPSDRFSAERTGGSVSTLTIQRTQQEDSAVYLCASSLTPGGGGAFFGQGTRLTVV.

This rearrangement joins TRBV7-2 to TRBJ2-2; tentatively, D is TRBD1 (5 bases). The V end was cut by 5 bases, the J end by 4 bases, with 11 bases between. CDR3 length equals 14 residues. Germline lookup yields CDR1 SGHTA and CDR2 FQGNSA. CDR3 coding DNA: TGTGCCAGCAGCGCCCGACAGATCACCGGGGAGCTGTTTTTT. Translated, it gives CASSARQITGELFF.

This clone was picked up one time. The chain joins TRBV28 to TRBJ1-1; 10 positions agree with TRBD1. The trim removed 5 bases at V and 10 bases at J, leaving 4 bases unmatched. The CDR3 runs 12 residues. Germline V gene data show CDR1 as MDHEN and CDR2 as SYDVKM. The CDR3, as DNA: TGTGCCAGCAGTCTAGGACAGGGGGGAGCTTTCTTT. Residues: CASSLGQGGAFF.

This sequence joins TRBV10-3 and TRBJ2-7; D uncertain. This CDR3 spans 13 amino acids. Trimming took off 3 bases at V and 4 bases at J, with 10 bases between the two ends. Per germline, CDR1 ENHRY and CDR2 SYGVKD. CDR3 in amino acids: CAISDGSKYEQYF. CDR3 DNA: TGTGCCATCAGTGACGGATCGAAATACGAGCAGTACTTC.

The chain combines TRBV28 with TRBJ1-5; D perhaps matches TRBD1 (6 bases). Per germline, CDR1 MDHEN and CDR2 SYDVKM. CDR3 length: 11 amino acids. The ends were cut back, 6 bases at V and 10 bases at J, with 10 bases in the middle. The CDR3 loop reads CASSSGGPQHF. For the CDR3, the DNA is TGTGCCAGCAGCTCCGGGGGCCCCCAGCATTTT.

The chain carries TRBV23-1 and TRBJ2-2; the D gene could be TRBD1 or TRBD2 (6 bases each). TRBV23-1 is placed among ORFs of uncertain function. The V end was cut by 7 bases, the J end by 4 bases, with 13 bases between. There are 14 residues in the CDR3. CDR3 bases: TGCGCCAGCATGTCGGGGGCGTTCACCGGGGAGCTGTTTTTT. Its protein is CASMSGAFTGELFF.

This clone has only one observation. Other DNA sequences in the sample encode the same CDR3. The chain is built from TRBV6-5 and TRBJ1-2; D is possibly TRBD1 (6 bases). The germline gives CDR1 MNHEY, CDR2 SVGAGI. CDR3 length: 15 residues. Trimming took 0 bases from V and 4 from J, leaving 12 bases between them. CDR3 nucleotides: TGTGCCAGCAGTTACTCTGGACAGTCCTCCTATGGCTACACCTTC. Protein: CASSYSGQSSYGYTF.

The V and J genes are TRBV13 and TRBJ2-3; D might be TRBD2 (7 bases). The V gene's germline CDR1 is PRHDT and CDR2 FYEKMQ (reference sequence). V gave up 5 bases and J gave up 2 bases, with 17 bases separating them. The CDR3 is 16 residues long. Written as DNA, the CDR3 is TGTGCCAGCAGCCCCCCTCGTGGGGGGGCCACAGATACGCAGTATTTT. Translating gives CASSPPRGGATDTQYF.

V gene TRBV30 combines with J gene TRBJ1-2, with unresolved D. Trimming removed 3 bases from V and 2 bases from J, with 13 bases in between. The germline CDR1 and CDR2 sequences are GTSNPN and SVGIG (reference sequence). The CDR3 contains 14 residues. For the CDR3, the DNA is TGTGCCTGGAGGGTTGGTTCGGGAAACTATGGCTACACCTTC. As protein: CAWRVGSGNYGYTF.

A single count supports this clone. This chain links TRBV19 with TRBJ2-5; D remains ambiguous. Germline V gene lookup returns CDR1 LNHDA and CDR2 SQIVND (reference sequence). The V end was cut by 4 bases, the J end by 0 bases, with 18 bases between. The CDR3 runs to 17 residues. The CDR3 here is CASSTLYRLLNQETQYF. The CDR3 bases are TGTGCCAGTAGTACGTTGTACCGTCTCTTAAACCAAGAGACCCAGTACTTC. Together with reference TRBV19 and TRBJ2-5, the CDR3 gives the full variable domain: DGGITQSPKYLFRKEGQNVTLSCEQNLNHDAMYWYRQDPGQGLRLIYYSQIVNDFQKGDIAEGYSVSREKKESFPLTVTSAQKNPTAFYLCASSTLYRLLNQETQYFGPGTRLLVL.